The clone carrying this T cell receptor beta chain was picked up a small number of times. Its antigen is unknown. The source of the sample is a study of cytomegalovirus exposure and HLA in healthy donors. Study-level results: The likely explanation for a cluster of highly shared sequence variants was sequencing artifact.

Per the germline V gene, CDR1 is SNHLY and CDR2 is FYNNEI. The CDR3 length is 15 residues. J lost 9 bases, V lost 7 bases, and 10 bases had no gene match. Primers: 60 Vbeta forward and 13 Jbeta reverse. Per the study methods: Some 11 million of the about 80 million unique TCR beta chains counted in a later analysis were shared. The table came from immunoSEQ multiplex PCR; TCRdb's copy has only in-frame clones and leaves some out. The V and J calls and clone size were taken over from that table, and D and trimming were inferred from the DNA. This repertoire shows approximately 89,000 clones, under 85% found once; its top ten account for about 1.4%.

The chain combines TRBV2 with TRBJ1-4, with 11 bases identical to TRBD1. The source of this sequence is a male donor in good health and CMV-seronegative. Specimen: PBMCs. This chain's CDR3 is CASTYTGTGGKKLFF. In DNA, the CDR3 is TGTGCCAGCACTTACACCGGGACAGGGGGTAAAAAACTGTTTTTT.